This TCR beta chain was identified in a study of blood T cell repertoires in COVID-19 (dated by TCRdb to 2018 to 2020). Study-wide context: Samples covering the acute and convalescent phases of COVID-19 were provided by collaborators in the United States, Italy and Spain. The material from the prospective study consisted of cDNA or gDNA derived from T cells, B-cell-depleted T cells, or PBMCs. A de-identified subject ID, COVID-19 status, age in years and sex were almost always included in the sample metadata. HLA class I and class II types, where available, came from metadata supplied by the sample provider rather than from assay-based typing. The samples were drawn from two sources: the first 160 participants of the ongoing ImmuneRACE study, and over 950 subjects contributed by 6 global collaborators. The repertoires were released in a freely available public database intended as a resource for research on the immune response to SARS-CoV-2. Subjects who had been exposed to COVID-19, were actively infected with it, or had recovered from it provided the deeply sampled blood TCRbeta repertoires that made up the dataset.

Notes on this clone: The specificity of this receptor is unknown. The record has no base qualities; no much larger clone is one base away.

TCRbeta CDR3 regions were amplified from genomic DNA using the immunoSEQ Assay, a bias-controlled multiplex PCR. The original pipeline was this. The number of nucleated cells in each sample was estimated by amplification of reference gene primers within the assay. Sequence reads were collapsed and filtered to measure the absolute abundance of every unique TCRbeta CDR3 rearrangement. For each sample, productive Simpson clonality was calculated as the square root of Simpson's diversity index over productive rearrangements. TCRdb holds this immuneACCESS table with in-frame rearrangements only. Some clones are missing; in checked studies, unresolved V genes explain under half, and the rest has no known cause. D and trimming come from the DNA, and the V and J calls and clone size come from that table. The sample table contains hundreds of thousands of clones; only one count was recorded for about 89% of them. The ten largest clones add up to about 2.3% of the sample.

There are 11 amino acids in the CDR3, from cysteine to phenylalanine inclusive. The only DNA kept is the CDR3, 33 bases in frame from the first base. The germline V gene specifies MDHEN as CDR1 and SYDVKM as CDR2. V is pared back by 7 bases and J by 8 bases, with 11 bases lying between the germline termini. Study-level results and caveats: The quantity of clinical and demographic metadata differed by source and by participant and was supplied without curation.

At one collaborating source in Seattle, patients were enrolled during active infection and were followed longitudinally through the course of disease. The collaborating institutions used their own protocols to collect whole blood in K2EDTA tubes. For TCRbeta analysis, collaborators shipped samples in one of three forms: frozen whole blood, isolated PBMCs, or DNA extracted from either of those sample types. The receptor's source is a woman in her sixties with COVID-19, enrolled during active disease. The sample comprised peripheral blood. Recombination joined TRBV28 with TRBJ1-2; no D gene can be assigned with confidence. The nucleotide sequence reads TGTGCCAGCAACACTATTAGAGGCTACACCTTC. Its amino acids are CASNTIRGYTF.